This T cell receptor (beta chain) emerged from a study of T-cell reconstitution after alpha-beta-depleted transplantation in children. The study, taken as a whole, reports: One year post-transplant, T-cell counts and diversity were largely derived from T cells produced anew. Where alpha-beta T cells came from about two months after transplant was reportedly several hundred expanded graft clones. High day-60 TCRbeta diversity in some patients came from surviving recipient T cells and thymic progenitors.

Molecular barcoding with unique molecular identifiers was used for the TCRbeta library. TCRdb fed the PCR reads into MiXCR, producing one record per CDR3 protein. The repertoire holds around 100,000 distinct CDR3 sequences, with approximately 5.4% as singletons. The V gene end was trimmed by 6 bases and the J gene end by 0 bases; junction bases not matched to a gene: 6. CDR1 DFQATT and CDR2 SNEGSKA come from the germline V gene (reference sequence). The CDR3 has 16 residues. This clonotype was detected ten times or more. Its antigen is still unknown. The chain recombines TRBV20-1 with TRBJ2-3; TRBD2 matches 13 bases. The sequencing used PBMCs, mostly from graft donor cells, collected 60 days after TCRalphabeta/CD19-depleted stem cell transplant. The clonotype comes from a female patient aged 2-9 years who had a stem cell transplant for Fanconi anemia, so the T cells may come from the graft donor. CDR3 coding DNA: TGCAGTGCCCTCCGGGGACTAGCGGGGAGCACAGATACGCAGTATTTT. Its protein product is CSALRGLAGSTDTQYF.